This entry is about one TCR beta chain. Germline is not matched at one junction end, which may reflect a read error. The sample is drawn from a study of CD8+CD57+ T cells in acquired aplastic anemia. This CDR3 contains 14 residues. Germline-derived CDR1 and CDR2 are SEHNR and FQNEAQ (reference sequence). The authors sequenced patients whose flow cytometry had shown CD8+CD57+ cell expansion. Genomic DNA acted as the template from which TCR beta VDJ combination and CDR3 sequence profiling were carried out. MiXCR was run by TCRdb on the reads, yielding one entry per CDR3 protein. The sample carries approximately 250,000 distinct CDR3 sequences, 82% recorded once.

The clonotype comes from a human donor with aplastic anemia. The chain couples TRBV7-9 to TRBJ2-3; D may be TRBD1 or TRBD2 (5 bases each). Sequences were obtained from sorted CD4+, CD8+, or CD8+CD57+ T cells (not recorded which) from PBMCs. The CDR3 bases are TGTGCCAGCAGCTTAGCGGGTAGTCACGGGACGCACTATTTT. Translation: CASSLAGSHGTHYF.